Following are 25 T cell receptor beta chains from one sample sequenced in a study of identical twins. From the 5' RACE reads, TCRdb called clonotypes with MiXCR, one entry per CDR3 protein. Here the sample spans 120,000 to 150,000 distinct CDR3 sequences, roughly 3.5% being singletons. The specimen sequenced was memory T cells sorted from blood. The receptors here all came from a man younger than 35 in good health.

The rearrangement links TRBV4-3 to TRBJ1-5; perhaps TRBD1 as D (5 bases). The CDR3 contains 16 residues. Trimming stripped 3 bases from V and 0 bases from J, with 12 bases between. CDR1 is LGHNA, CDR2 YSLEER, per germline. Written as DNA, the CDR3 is TGCGCCAGCAGCCAGGGGACTCCAAGTAGCAATCAGCCCCAGCATTTT. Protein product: CASSQGTPSSNQPQHF.

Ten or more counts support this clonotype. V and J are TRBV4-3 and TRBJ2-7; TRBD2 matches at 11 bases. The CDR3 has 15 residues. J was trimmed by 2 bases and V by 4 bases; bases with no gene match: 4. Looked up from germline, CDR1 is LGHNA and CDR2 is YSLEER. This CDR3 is CASSPGTSGAYEQYF. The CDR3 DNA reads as TGCGCCAGCAGCCCAGGGACTAGCGGAGCCTACGAGCAGTACTTC.

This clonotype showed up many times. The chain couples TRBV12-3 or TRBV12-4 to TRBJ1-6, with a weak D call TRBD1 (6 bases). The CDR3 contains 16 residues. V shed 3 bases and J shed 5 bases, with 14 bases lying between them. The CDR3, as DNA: TGTGCCAGCAGTTTCCCCAAGGGGGGAAATAATTCACCCCTCCACTTT. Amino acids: CASSFPKGGNNSPLHF.

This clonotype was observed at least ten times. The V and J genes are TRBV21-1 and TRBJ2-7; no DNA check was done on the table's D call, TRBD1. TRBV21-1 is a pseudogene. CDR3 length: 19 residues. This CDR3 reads CASSKARMDPLNGSYEQYV. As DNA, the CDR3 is TGTGCCAGCAGCAAAGCGCGGATGGACCCCTTAAATGGATCATACGAGCAGTACGTC.

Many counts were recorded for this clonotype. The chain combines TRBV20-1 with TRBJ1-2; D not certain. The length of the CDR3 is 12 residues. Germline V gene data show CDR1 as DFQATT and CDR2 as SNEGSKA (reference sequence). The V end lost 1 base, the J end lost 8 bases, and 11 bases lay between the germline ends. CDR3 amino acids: CSARVGPPGYTF. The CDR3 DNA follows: TGCAGTGCTAGAGTTGGACCTCCGGGCTACACCTTC.

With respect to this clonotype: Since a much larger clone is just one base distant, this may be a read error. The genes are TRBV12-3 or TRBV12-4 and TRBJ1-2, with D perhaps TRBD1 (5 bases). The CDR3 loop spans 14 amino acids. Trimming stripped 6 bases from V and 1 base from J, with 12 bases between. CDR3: CASRTQVYNYGYTF. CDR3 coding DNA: TGTGCCAGCAGGACACAGGTGTATAACTATGGCTACACCTTC.

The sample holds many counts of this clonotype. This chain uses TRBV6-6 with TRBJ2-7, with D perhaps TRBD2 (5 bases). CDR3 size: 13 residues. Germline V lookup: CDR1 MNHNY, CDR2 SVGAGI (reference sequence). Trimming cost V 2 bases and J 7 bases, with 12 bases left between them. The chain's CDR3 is CASSYDPPGEQYV. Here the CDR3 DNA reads TGTGCCAGCAGTTACGACCCTCCGGGGGAGCAGTACGTC.

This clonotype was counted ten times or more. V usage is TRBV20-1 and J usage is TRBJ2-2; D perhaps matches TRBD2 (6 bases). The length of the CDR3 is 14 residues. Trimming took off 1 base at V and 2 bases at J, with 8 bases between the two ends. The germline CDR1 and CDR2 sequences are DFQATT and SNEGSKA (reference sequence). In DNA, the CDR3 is TGCAGTGCTAGAGTCGGGAGCAACACCGGGGAGCTGTTTTTT. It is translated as CSARVGSNTGELFF.

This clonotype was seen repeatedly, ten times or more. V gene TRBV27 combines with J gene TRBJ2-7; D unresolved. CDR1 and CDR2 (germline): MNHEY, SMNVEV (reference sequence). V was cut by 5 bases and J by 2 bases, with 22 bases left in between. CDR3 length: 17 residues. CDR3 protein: CASSQRAAEPLTYEQYF. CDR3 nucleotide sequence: TGTGCCAGCAGTCAGCGCGCGGCCGAACCCCTCACCTACGAGCAGTACTTC.

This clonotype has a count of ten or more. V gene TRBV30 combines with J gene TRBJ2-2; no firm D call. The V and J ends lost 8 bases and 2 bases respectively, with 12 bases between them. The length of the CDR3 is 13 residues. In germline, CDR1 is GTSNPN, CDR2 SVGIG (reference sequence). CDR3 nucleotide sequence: TGTGCCCGAGAGAAGTCCAACACCGGGGAGCTGTTTTTT. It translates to CAREKSNTGELFF.

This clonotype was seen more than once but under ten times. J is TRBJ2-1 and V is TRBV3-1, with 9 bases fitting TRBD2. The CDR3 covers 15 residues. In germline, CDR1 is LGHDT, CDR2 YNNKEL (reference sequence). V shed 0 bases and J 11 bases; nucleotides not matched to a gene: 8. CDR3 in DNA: TGTGCCAGCAGCCAAGACGGCGGGAGGGCGGTCAAGCAGTTCTTC. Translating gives CASSQDGGRAVKQFF.

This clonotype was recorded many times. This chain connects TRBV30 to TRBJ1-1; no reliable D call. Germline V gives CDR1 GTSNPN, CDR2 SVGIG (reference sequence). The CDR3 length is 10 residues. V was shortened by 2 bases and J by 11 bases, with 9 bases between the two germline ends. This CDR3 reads CAWSRAVAFF. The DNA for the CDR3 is TGTGCCTGGAGTAGGGCAGTGGCTTTCTTT.

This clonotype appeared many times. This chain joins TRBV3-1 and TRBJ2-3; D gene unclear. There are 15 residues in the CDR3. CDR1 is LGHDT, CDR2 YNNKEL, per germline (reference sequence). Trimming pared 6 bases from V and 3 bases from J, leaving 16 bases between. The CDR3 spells CASRTSARSTDTQYF. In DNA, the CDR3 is TGTGCCAGCAGAACCTCAGCGAGAAGTACAGATACGCAGTATTTT.

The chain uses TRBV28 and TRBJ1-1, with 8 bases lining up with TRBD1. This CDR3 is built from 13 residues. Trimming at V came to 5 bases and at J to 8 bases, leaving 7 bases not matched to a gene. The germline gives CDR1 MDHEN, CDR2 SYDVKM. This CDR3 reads CASSPGDRGEAFF. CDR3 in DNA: TGTGCCAGCAGTCCAGGCGACAGGGGAGAAGCTTTCTTT.

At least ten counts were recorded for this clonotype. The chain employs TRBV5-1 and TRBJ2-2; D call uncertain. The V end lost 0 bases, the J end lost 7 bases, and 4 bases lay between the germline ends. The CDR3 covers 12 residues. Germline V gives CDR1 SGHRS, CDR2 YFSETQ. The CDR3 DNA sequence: TGCGCCAGCAGCTTGGACGGCGGGGAGCTGTTTTTT. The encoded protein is CASSLDGGELFF.

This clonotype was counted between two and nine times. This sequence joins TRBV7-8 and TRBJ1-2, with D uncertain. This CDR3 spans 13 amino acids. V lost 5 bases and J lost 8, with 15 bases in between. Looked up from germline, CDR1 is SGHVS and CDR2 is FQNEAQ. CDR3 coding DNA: TGTGCCAGCAGCCCTTCCGGGTATAAGGGCTACACCTTC. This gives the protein CASSPSGYKGYTF. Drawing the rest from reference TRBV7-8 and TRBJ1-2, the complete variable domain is GAGVSQSPRYKVAKRGQDVALRCDPISGHVSLFWYQQALGQGPEFLTYFQNEAQLDKSGLPSDRFFAERPEGSVSTLKIQRTQQEDSAVYLCASSPSGYKGYTFGSGTRLTVV.

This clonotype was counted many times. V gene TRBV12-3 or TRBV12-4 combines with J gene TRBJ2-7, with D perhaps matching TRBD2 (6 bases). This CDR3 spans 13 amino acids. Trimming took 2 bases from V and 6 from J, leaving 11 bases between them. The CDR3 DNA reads TGTGCCAGCAGTTTATCAGGAGGGAGCGAGCAGTACGTC. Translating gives CASSLSGGSEQYV.

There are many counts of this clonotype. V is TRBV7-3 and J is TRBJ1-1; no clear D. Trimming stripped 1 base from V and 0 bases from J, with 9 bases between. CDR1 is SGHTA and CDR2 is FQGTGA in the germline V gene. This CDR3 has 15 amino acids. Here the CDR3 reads CASSLSGLMNTEAFF. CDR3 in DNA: TGTGCCAGCAGCTTAAGCGGACTGATGAACACTGAAGCTTTCTTT. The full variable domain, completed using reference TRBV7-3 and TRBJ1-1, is GAGVSQTPSNKVTEKGKYVELRCDPISGHTALYWYRQSLGQGPEFLIYFQGTGAADDSGLPNDRFFAVRPEGSVSTLKIQRTERGDSAVYLCASSLSGLMNTEAFFGQGTRLTVV.

The CDR3 DNA sequence: TGTGCCAGCAGCTTAGGTGGAGCCTATAGCAATCAGCCCCAGCATTTT. It encodes CASSLGGAYSNQPQHF. V and J are TRBV11-2 and TRBJ1-5; no reliable D call. Trimming pared 1 base from V and 0 bases from J, leaving 10 bases between. The CDR3 loop spans 16 amino acids. Germline V gene data show CDR1 as SGHAT and CDR2 as FQNNGV.

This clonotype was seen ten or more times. CDR3 DNA sequence: TGTGCCAGCAGTCTTGGACAGGTCAATTCACCCCTCCACTTT. Its translation: CASSLGQVNSPLHF. The V gene is TRBV27, the J gene TRBJ1-6, with 7 nucleotides matching TRBD1. The CDR3 is 14 residues long. After removal of 5 bases from V and 7 bases from J, the junction contained 5 bases not matched to a gene. Germline V gives CDR1 MNHEY, CDR2 SMNVEV (reference sequence).

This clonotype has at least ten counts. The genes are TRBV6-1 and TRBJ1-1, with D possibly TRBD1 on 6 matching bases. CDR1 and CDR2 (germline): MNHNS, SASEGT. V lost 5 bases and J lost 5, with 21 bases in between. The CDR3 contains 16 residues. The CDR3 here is CASSPRAGAVGTEAFF. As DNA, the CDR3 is TGTGCCAGCAGTCCAAGGGCAGGGGCCGTTGGGACTGAAGCTTTCTTT.

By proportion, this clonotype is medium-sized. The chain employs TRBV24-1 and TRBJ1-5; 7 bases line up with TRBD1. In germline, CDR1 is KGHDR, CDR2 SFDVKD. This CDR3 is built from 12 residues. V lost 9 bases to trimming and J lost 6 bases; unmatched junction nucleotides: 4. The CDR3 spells CATSTGSQPQHF. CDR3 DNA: TGTGCCACCTCGACAGGGAGTCAGCCCCAGCATTTT.

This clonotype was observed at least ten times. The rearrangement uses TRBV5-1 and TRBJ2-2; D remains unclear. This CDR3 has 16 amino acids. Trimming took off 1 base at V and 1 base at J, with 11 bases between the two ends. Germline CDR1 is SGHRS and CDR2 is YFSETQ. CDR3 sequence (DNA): TGCGCCAGCAGCTTGACGCCCCCAGGGAACACCGGGGAGCTGTTTTTT. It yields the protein CASSLTPPGNTGELFF.

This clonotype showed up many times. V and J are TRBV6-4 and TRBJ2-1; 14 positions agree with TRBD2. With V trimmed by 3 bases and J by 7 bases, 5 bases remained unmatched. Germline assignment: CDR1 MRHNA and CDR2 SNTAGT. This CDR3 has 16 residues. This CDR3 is CASSEGLAGDWNEQFF. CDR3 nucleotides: TGTGCCAGCAGTGAGGGACTAGCGGGAGACTGGAATGAGCAGTTCTTC.

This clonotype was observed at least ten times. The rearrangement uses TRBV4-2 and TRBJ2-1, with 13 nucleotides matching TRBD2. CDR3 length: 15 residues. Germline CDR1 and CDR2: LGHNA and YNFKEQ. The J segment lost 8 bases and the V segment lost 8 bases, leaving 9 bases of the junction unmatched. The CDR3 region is CASRIGLAGADEQFF. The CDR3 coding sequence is TGTGCCAGCCGGATCGGACTAGCGGGAGCTGATGAGCAGTTCTTC.